Sequencing of this T cell receptor beta chain was carried out in a study of chronic HIV infection and antiretroviral therapy (dated by TCRdb to between 2015 and 2017). Receptor libraries were prepared by 5' RACE. This sample was sequenced with an Illumina MiSeq. Starting from the raw public reads, TCRdb applied fastp trimming at Q25, assembled clones with MiXCR and retained in-frame beta chains. Each entry is one CDR3 protein sequence, shown with its most common DNA and genes. The sample data list approximately 40,000 distinct CDR3 sequences, and approximately 7.4% of these were observed just once. 2.5% to 3.5% of the sample belongs to the ten largest clones. To note about this clonotype: Its antigen remains undetermined. No base-level quality is on record; no much larger clone is a single base apart.

Input material: peripheral blood. The source of this sequence is an adult who had HIV and had not received antiretroviral therapy, or was an uninfected healthy control (not recorded which).

The DNA sequence is given as TGCAGTGCTAGCCCCCGGACTGAGTACGAGCAGTACTTC. It is translated as CSASPRTEYEQYF. The rearrangement joined TRBV20-1 to TRBJ2-7, and the D gene may be TRBD2, 5 bases matching. CDR1 and CDR2 are read off the germline V gene (reference sequence) as DFQATT and SNEGSKA. From its cysteine to its phenylalanine, the CDR3 spans 13 amino acids. The DNA shown is the 39-base CDR3, in frame from base 1. V is clipped by 3 bases and J by 4 bases, and the sequence between their germline boundaries is 13 bases long.